The clone carrying this T cell receptor beta chain was found a few times. Researchers prepared the TCRbeta library using unique molecular identifiers, the study reports. MiXCR, applied by TCRdb to the PCR reads, yields one record per CDR3 protein. Of about 420,000 distinct CDR3 sequences in the sample, 11% were seen once. These data are taken from a study of T-cell reconstitution after alpha-beta-depleted transplantation in children. CDR3 length: 14 residues. The germline V gene has CDR1 SGHRS and CDR2 YFSETQ. The V end was cut by 4 bases, the J end by 4 bases, with 13 bases between. Sequencing was performed on PBMCs from the stem cell graft donor, taken from the stem cell graft. The J gene is TRBJ2-3, the V gene TRBV5-1; perhaps TRBD1 as D (5 bases). This sequence was found in a human donor who donated a stem cell graft to a child with acute myeloid leukemia. The CDR3 loop reads CASSIGRQSDTQYF. Here the CDR3 DNA reads TGCGCCAGCAGCATTGGCCGACAGTCAGATACGCAGTATTTT.